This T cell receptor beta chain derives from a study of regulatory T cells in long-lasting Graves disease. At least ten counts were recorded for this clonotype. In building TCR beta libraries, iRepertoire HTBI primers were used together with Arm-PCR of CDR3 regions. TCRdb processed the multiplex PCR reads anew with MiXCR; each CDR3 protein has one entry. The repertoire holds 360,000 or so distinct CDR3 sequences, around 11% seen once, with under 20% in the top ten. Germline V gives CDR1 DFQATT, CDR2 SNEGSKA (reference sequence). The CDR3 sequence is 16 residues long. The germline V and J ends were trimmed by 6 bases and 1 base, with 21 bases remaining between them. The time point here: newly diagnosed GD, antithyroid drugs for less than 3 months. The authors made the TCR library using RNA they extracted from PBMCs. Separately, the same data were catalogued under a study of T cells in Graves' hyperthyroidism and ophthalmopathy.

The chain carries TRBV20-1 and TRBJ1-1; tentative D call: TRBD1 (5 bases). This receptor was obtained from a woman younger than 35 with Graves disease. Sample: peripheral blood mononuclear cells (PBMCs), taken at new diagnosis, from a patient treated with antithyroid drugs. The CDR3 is CSAVGSGAIPNTEAFF. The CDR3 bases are TGCAGTGCCGTGGGTAGCGGGGCAATACCGAACACTGAAGCTTTCTTT.